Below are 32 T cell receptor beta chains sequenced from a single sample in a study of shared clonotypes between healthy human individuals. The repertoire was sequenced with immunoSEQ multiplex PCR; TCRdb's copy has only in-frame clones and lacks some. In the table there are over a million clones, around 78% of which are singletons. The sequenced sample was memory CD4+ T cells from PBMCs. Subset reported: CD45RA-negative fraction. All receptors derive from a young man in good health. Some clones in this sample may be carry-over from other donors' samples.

The CDR3 DNA reads TGCGCCAGCACACGGGGTGACTCTGGGGCCAACGTCCTGACTTTC. Protein product: CASTRGDSGANVLTF. V gene TRBV5-1 combines with J gene TRBJ2-6; D is possibly TRBD2 (5 bases). The CDR3 consists of 15 residues. Germline V gene data show CDR1 as SGHRS and CDR2 as YFSETQ. V was shortened by 6 bases and J by 0 bases, with 10 bases between the two germline ends.

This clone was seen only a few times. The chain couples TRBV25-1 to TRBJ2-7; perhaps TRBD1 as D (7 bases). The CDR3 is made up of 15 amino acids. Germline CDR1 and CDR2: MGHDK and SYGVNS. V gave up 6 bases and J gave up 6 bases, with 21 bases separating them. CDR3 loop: CASSSAAGQSSEQYF. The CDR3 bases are TGTGCCAGCAGCTCCGCCGCGGGACAGTCATCCGAGCAGTACTTC.

The CDR3 coding sequence is TGTGCCAGCAGCTTCCTGACTAGCGGGAGCGATGAGCAGTTCTTC. The encoded protein is CASSFLTSGSDEQFF. The J gene is TRBJ2-1, the V gene TRBV7-6; TRBD2 matches 12 bases. CDR3 length: 15 amino acids. CDR1 and CDR2 (germline): SGHVS, FNYEAQ. After removal of 3 bases from V and 8 bases from J, the junction contained 5 bases not matched to a gene.

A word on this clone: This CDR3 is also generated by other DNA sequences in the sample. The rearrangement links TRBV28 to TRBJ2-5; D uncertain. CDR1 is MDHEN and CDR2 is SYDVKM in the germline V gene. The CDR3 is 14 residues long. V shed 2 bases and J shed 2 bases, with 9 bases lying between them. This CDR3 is CASSLPGSQETQYF. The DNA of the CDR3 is TGTGCCAGCAGTTTACCGGGTTCACAAGAGACCCAGTACTTC.

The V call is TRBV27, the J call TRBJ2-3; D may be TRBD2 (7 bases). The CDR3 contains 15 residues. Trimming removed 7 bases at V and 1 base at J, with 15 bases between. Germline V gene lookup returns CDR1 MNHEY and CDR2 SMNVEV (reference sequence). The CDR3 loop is CASTKGGLRTDTQYF. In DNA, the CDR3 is TGTGCCAGCACCAAAGGGGGACTACGCACAGATACGCAGTATTTT.

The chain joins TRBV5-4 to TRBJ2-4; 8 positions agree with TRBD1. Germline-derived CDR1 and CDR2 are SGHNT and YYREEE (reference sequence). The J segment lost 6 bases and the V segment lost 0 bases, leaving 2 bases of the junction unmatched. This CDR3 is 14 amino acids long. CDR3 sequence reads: CASSLAGQGNIQYF. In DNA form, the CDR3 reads TGTGCCAGCAGCTTGGCTGGACAGGGAAACATTCAGTACTTC. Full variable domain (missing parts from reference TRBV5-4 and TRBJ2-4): ETGVTQSPTHLIKTRGQQVTLRCSSQSGHNTVSWYQQALGQGPQFIFQYYREEENGRGNFPPRFSGLQFPNYSSELNVNALELDDSALYLCASSLAGQGNIQYFGAGTRLSVL.

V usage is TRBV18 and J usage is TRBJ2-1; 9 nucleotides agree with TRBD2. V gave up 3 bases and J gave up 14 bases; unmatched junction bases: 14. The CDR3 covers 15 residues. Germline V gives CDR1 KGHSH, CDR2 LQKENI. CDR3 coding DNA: TGTGCCAGCTCACCGCGGCGGGAGGGGATGTTAGGGAAGTTCTTC. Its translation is CASSPRREGMLGKFF. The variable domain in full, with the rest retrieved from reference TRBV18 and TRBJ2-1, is NAGVMQNPRHLVRRRGQEARLRCSPMKGHSHVYWYRQLPEEGLKFMVYLQKENIIDESGMPKERFSAEFPKEGPSILRIQQVVRGDSAAYFCASSPRREGMLGKFFGPGTRLTVL.

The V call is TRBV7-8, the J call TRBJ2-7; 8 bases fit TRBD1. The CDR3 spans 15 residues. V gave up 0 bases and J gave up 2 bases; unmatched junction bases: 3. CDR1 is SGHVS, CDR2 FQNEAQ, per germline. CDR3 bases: TGTGCCAGCAGCTTAGCGGAGGACAGGGCCTACGAGCAGTACTTC. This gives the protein CASSLAEDRAYEQYF.

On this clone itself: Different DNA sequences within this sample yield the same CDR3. The CDR3 region has the DNA TGTGCCAGTCGCTACCAAGAGACCCAGTACTTC. Protein sequence: CASRYQETQYF. This sequence joins TRBV2 and TRBJ2-5; D is uncertain. The germline V gene encodes CDR1 SNHLY and CDR2 FYNNEI. Trimming cost V 9 bases and J 0 bases, with 5 bases left between them. The CDR3 loop spans 11 amino acids.

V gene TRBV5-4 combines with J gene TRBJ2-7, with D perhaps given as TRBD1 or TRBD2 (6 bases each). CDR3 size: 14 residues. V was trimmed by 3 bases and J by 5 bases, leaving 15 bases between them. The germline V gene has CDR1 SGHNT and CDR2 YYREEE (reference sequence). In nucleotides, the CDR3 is TGTGCCAGCAGCTGGGGGCCGGGACTCAACGAGCAGTACTTC. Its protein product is CASSWGPGLNEQYF.

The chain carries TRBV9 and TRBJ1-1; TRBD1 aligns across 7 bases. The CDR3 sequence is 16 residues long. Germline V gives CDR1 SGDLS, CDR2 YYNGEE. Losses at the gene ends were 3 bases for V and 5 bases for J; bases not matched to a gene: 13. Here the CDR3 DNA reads TGTGCCAGCAGCGCCCGGGACAGTCCCTTGGGTACTGAAGCTTTCTTT. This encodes CASSARDSPLGTEAFF.

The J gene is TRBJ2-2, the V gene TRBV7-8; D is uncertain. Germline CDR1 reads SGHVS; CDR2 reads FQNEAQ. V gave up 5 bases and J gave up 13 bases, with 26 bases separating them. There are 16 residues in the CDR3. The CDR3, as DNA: TGTGCCAGCAGCCCTAGGGTCGGAGACCGGCCGCTGGGGCTGTTTTTT. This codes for CASSPRVGDRPLGLFF.

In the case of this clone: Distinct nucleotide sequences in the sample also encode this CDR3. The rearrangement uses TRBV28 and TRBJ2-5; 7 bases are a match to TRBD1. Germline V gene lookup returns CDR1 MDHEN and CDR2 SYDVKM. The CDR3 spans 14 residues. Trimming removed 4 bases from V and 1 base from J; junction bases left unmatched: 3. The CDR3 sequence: CASSWDRRQETQYF. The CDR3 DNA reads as TGTGCCAGCAGTTGGGACAGACGCCAAGAGACCCAGTACTTC.

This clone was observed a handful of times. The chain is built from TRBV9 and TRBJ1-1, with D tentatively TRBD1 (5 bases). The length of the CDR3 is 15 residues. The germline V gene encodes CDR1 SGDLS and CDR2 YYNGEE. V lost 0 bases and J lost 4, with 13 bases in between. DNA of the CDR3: TGTGCCAGCAGCGTAGTGGGGACCTTGAGCACTGAAGCTTTCTTT. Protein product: CASSVVGTLSTEAFF.

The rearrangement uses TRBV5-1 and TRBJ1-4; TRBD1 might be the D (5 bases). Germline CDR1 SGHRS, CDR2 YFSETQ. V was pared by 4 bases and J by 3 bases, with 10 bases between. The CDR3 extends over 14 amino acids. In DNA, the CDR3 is TGCGCCAGCAGCAACGGGGCGGCTAATGAAAAACTGTTTTTT. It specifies CASSNGAANEKLFF.

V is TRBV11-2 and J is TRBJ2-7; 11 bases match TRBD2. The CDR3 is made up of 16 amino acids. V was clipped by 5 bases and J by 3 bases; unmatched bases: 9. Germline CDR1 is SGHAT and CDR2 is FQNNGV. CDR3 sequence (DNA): TGTGCCAGCAGCCGCTCGGGGACTAGCGGAAACTACGAGCAGTACTTC. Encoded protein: CASSRSGTSGNYEQYF.

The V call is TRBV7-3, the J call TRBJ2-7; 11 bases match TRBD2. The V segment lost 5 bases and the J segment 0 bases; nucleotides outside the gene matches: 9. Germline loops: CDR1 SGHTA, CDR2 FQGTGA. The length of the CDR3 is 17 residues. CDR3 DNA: TGTGCCAGCAGCCCCTATGCCGGGACTAGCGGCTCCTACGAGCAGTACTTC. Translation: CASSPYAGTSGSYEQYF.

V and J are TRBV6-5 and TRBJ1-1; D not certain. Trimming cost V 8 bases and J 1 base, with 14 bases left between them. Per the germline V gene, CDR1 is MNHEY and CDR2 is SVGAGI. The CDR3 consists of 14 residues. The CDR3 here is CASREGSSNTEAFF. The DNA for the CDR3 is TGTGCCAGCCGCGAAGGGTCGTCGAACACTGAAGCTTTCTTT.

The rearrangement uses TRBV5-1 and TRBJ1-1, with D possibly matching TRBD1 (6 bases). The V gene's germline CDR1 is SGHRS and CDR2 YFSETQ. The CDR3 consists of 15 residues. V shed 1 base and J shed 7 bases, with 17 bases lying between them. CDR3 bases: TGCGCCAGCAGCTTGAGTCGAAGGGGGGGTTATGAAGCTTTCTTT. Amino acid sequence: CASSLSRRGGYEAFF.

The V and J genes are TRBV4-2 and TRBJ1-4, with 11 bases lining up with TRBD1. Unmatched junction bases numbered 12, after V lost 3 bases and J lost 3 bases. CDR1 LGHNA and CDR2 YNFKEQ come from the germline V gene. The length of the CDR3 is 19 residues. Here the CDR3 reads CASSHGISGQGAANEKLFF. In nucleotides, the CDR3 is TGTGCCAGCAGCCATGGCATCTCCGGACAGGGGGCAGCTAATGAAAAACTGTTTTTT.

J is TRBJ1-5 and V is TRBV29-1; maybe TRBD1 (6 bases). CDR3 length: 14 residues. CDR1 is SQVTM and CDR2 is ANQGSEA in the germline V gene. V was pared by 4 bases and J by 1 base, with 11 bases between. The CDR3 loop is CSVGGGLSNQPQHF. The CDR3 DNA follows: TGCAGCGTTGGGGGGGGCCTGAGCAATCAGCCCCAGCATTTT.

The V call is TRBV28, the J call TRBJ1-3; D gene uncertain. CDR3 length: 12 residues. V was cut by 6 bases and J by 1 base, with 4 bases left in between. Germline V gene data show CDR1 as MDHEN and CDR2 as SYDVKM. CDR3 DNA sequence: TGTGCCAGCAGGGAATCTGGAAACACCATATATTTT. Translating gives CASRESGNTIYF.

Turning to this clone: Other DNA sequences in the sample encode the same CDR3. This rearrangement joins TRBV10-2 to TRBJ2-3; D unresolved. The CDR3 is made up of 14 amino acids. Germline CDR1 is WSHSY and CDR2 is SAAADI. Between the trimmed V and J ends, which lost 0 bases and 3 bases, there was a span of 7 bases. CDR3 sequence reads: CASSESTGTDTQYF. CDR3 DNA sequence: TGCGCCAGCAGTGAGTCGACCGGGACAGATACGCAGTATTTT.

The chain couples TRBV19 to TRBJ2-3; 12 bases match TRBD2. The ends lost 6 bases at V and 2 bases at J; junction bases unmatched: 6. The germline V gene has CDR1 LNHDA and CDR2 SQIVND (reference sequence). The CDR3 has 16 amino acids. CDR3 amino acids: CASSWGLAGDTDTQYF. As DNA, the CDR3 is TGTGCCAGTAGCTGGGGACTAGCGGGTGACACAGATACGCAGTATTTT. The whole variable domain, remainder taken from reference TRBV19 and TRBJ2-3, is DGGITQSPKYLFRKEGQNVTLSCEQNLNHDAMYWYRQDPGQGLRLIYYSQIVNDFQKGDIAEGYSVSREKKESFPLTVTSAQKNPTAFYLCASSWGLAGDTDTQYFGPGTRLTVL.

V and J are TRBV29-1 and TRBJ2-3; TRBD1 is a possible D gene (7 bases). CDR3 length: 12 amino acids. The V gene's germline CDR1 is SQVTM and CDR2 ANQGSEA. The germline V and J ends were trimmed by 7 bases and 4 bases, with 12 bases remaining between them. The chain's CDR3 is CSAGDSSDTQYF. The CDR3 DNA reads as TGCAGCGCGGGGGACAGTTCAGATACGCAGTATTTT.

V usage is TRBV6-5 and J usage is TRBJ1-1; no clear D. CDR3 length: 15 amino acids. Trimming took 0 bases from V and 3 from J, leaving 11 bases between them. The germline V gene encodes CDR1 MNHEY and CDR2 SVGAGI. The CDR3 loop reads CASSYSLLYDTEAFF. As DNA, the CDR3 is TGTGCCAGCAGTTACTCCCTTTTGTATGACACTGAAGCTTTCTTT.

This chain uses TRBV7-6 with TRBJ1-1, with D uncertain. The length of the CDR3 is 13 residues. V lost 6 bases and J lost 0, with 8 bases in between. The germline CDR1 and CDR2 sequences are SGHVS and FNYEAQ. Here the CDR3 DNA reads TGTGCCAGCAGACGCATGATGAACACTGAAGCTTTCTTT. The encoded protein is CASRRMMNTEAFF.

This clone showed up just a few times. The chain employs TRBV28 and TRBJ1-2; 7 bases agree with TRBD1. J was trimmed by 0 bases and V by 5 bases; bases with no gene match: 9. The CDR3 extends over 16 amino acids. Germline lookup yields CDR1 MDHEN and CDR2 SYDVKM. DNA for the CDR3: TGTGCCAGCAGTCTCCTAGGGGGCCTTTCTAACTATGGCTACACCTTC. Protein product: CASSLLGGLSNYGYTF.

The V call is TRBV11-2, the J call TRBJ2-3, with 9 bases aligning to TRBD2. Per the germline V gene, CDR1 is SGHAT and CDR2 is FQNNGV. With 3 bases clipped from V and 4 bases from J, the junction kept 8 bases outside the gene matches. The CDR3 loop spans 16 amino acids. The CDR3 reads CASSFQAGGLADTQYF. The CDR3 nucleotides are TGTGCCAGCAGCTTCCAGGCGGGAGGGTTGGCAGATACGCAGTATTTT.

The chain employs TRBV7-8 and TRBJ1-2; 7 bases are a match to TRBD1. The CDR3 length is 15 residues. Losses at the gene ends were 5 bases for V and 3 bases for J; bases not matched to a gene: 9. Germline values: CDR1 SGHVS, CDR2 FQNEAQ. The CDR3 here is CASSPMTGTDYGYTF. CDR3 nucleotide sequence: TGTGCCAGCAGCCCAATGACCGGGACAGACTATGGCTACACCTTC.

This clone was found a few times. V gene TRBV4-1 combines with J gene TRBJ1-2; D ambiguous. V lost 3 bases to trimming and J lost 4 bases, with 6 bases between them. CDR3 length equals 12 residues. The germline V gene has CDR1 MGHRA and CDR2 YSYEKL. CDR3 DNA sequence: TGCGCCAGCAGCCAGACAAGCTATGGCTACACCTTC. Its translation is CASSQTSYGYTF.

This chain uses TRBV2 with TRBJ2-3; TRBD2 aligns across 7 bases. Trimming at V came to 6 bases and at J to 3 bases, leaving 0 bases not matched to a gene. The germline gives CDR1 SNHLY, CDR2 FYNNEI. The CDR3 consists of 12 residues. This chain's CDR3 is CASRRETDTQYF. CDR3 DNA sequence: TGTGCCAGCAGGCGGGAGACAGATACGCAGTATTTT.